This TCR beta chain was observed in a study of shared T cell receptors in the human thymus. Profiling relied on immunoSEQ multiplex PCR, and the TCRdb table lists in-frame clones only, not all of them. The sample consists of some 700,000 clones, approximately 83% of them appearing once. There are a few counts of this clone. Another study also made use of these data, one on human thymus T cells.

The sequence came from a girl under three years old with a congenital heart defect. Sequencing input: thymocytes.

CDR3 sequence (DNA): TGTGCCAGCAGCTTGGACAGGGACAGGGACCATCAGCCCCAGCATTTT. Translated, it gives CASSLDRDRDHQPQHF. The chain links TRBV5-5 to TRBJ1-5; 9 bases match TRBD1. J was trimmed by 5 bases and V by 0 bases; bases with no gene match: 6. The germline V gene encodes CDR1 SGHKS and CDR2 YYEKEE (reference sequence). The CDR3 has 16 residues.